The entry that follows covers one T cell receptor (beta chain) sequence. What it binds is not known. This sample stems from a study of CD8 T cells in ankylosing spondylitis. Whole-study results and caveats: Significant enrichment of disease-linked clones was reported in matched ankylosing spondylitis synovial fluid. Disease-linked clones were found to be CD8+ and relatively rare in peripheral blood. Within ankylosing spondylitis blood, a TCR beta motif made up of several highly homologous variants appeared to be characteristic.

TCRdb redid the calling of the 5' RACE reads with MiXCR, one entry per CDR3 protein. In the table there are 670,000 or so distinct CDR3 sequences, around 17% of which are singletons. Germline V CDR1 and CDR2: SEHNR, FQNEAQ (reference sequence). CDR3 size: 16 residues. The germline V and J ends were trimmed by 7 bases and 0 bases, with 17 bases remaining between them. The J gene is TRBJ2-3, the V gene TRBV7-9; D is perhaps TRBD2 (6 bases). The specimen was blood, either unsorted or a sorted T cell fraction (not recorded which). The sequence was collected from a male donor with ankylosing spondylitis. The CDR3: CASTRGIAASTDTQYF. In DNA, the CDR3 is TGTGCCAGCACCAGAGGAATAGCGGCGAGCACAGATACGCAGTATTTT.